Following are 18 T cell receptor beta chains from one sample sequenced in a study of blood T cell repertoires in COVID-19. The method was immunoSEQ multiplex PCR; TCRdb's version includes in-frame clones alone and lacks a portion of them. The data show around 310,000 clones, 80% to 90% seen once. Sequenced sample: PBMCs or T cells enriched from blood (not recorded which). These receptors were obtained from a man aged 25-40 years who had recovered from COVID-19.

This clone was seen more than once but under ten times. The chain's CDR3 is CASSFSGQGVPGELFF. In nucleotides, the CDR3 is TGCGCCAGCAGCTTCTCGGGACAGGGGGTCCCCGGGGAGCTGTTTTTT. The genes are TRBV5-1 and TRBJ2-2, with 11 bases matching TRBD1. The J segment lost 6 bases and the V segment lost 2 bases, leaving 6 bases of the junction unmatched. The V gene's germline CDR1 is SGHRS and CDR2 YFSETQ. CDR3 length: 16 residues. Based on the CDR3 plus reference TRBV5-1 and TRBJ2-2, the full variable domain is KAGVTQTPRYLIKTRGQQVTLSCSPISGHRSVSWYQQTPGQGLQFLFEYFSETQRNKGNFPGRFSGRQFSNSRSEMNVSTLELGDSALYLCASSFSGQGVPGELFFGEGSRLTVL.

This chain connects TRBV7-9 to TRBJ2-3; a weak D match, TRBD2 (7 bases). The CDR3 is made up of 14 amino acids. Trimming removed 7 bases at V and 0 bases at J, with 11 bases between. CDR1 and CDR2 (germline): SEHNR, FQNEAQ (reference sequence). CDR3 DNA sequence: TGTGCCAGCACACCGGGGGGCAGCACAGATACGCAGTATTTT. Protein: CASTPGGSTDTQYF.

This clone has a single count. The genes are TRBV7-9 and TRBJ2-7; TRBD2 matches at 8 bases. Losses at the gene ends were 5 bases for V and 0 bases for J; bases not matched to a gene: 6. CDR1 is SEHNR, CDR2 FQNEAQ, per germline (reference sequence). This CDR3 has 15 residues. The CDR3 here is CASSARGGFSYEQYF. CDR3 nucleotide sequence: TGTGCCAGCAGCGCACGGGGGGGCTTCTCCTACGAGCAGTACTTC.

The chain couples TRBV19 to TRBJ1-5; 11 bases align to TRBD1. The CDR3 extends over 14 amino acids. Germline V lookup: CDR1 LNHDA, CDR2 SQIVND (reference sequence). After removal of 7 bases from V and 6 bases from J, the junction contained 5 bases not matched to a gene. The CDR3 protein is CASMSDRGLQPQHF. CDR3 nucleotide sequence: TGTGCCAGTATGTCGGACAGGGGGCTTCAGCCCCAGCATTTT.

Here the CDR3 DNA reads TGCGCCAGCAGCCTAAGGGGGCGGCGCACAGATACGCAGTATTTT. Translating it yields CASSLRGRRTDTQYF. The rearrangement uses TRBV4-1 and TRBJ2-3; 7 bases are a match to TRBD1. Germline V gene data show CDR1 as MGHRA and CDR2 as YSYEKL. With V trimmed by 4 bases and J by 1 base, 5 bases remained unmatched. There are 15 residues in the CDR3.

The chain links TRBV7-7 to TRBJ2-7, with 7 bases that match TRBD1. CDR1 and CDR2 from the germline V gene are SSHAT and FNYEAQ (reference sequence). Germline trimming cut 1 base from V and 4 bases from J; bases unmatched to any gene: 7. The CDR3 sequence is 15 residues long. DNA of the CDR3: TGTGCCAGCAGCTTAGGGCAGGGGGTAAGGTACGAGCAGTACTTC. Protein sequence: CASSLGQGVRYEQYF.

This chain joins TRBV5-5 and TRBJ2-5, with D perhaps matching TRBD2 (5 bases). Trimming removed 4 bases from V and 5 bases from J, with 12 bases in between. Looked up from germline, CDR1 is SGHKS and CDR2 is YYEKEE (reference sequence). The CDR3 contains 13 residues. CDR3 coding DNA: TGTGCCAGCAGCGGGTTGACGGGGGAGACCCAGTACTTC. This translates into CASSGLTGETQYF.

About this clone itself: The identical CDR3 is also encoded by other nucleotide sequences in the sample. The chain has TRBV11-2 and TRBJ1-2, with D possibly matching TRBD1 (5 bases). V dropped 1 base and J dropped 7 bases, with 7 bases sitting between them. There are 12 residues in the CDR3. Germline values: CDR1 SGHAT, CDR2 FQNNGV. CDR3 nucleotide sequence: TGTGCCAGCAGCTTAGGGGGGGGTGGCTACACCTTC. It yields the protein CASSLGGGGYTF.

This chain joins TRBV2 and TRBJ2-2; TRBD2 agrees at 11 bases. Trimming took 6 bases from V and 6 from J; bases not matched to a gene: 3. The CDR3 loop spans 14 amino acids. Germline values: CDR1 SNHLY, CDR2 FYNNEI. CDR3 sequence: CASRVAGGPGELFF. CDR3 bases: TGTGCCAGCAGGGTAGCGGGGGGGCCCGGGGAGCTGTTTTTT. Full variable domain (outside the CDR3, taken from reference TRBV2 and TRBJ2-2): EPEVTQTPSHQVTQMGQEVILRCVPISNHLYFYWYRQILGQKVEFLVSFYNNEISEKSEIFDDQFSVERPDGSNFTLKIRSTKLEDSAMYFCASRVAGGPGELFFGEGSRLTVL.

The chain employs TRBV28 and TRBJ2-1; D is unclear. The length of the CDR3 is 12 residues. Germline V lookup: CDR1 MDHEN, CDR2 SYDVKM. With 8 bases removed from V and 4 bases from J, the gap between germline ends came to 9 bases. The CDR3 region is CASFGGYNEQFF. The CDR3 coding sequence is TGTGCCAGCTTTGGCGGTTACAATGAGCAGTTCTTC.

This sequence joins TRBV6-5 and TRBJ2-1; perhaps TRBD2 as D (6 bases). The CDR3 runs 13 residues. Per the germline V gene, CDR1 is MNHEY and CDR2 is SVGAGI. V lost 6 bases, J lost 4 bases, and 10 bases lay in between. The CDR3 DNA reads as TGTGCCAGCAGGGGGGACTTTTACAATGAGCAGTTCTTC. This codes for CASRGDFYNEQFF.

This clone was observed a single time. This chain links TRBV6-6 with TRBJ1-5; 7 bases map to TRBD1. CDR3 length: 14 amino acids. In germline, CDR1 is MNHNY, CDR2 SVGAGI (reference sequence). Unmatched junction bases numbered 5, after V lost 7 bases and J lost 2 bases. DNA of the CDR3: TGTGCCAGCATCCTCGACAGGGGCAATCAGCCCCAGCATTTT. It translates to CASILDRGNQPQHF.

The J gene is TRBJ1-2, the V gene TRBV6-6; 7 positions match TRBD1. CDR1 is MNHNY and CDR2 is SVGAGI in the germline V gene (reference sequence). The ends lost 5 bases at V and 1 base at J; junction bases unmatched: 13. CDR3 length: 17 residues. This chain's CDR3 is CASSQGDSYTHNYGYTF. The CDR3 DNA is TGTGCCAGCAGTCAGGGGGACAGCTACACGCATAACTATGGCTACACCTTC.

The V call is TRBV28, the J call TRBJ1-5, with D maybe TRBD1 (5 bases). V gave up 1 base and J gave up 0 bases, with 7 bases separating them. The CDR3 totals 15 residues. Germline V CDR1 and CDR2: MDHEN, SYDVKM. CDR3: CASSLSQASNQPQHF. DNA of the CDR3: TGTGCCAGCAGTTTATCACAGGCTAGCAATCAGCCCCAGCATTTT.

V is TRBV10-2 and J is TRBJ2-1; a possible D gene is TRBD1 (6 bases). V lost 4 bases, J lost 2 bases, and 18 bases lay in between. The germline gives CDR1 WSHSY, CDR2 SAAADI. This CDR3 is 17 amino acids long. Here the CDR3 DNA reads TGCGCCAGCAGTGGACCTTACAACAGGGAGACCTACAATGAGCAGTTCTTC. This translates into CASSGPYNRETYNEQFF.

The J gene is TRBJ2-6, the V gene TRBV10-3; no reliable D call. V lost 0 bases and J lost 0, with 9 bases in between. The CDR3 is 17 residues long. Germline lookup yields CDR1 ENHRY and CDR2 SYGVKD. In DNA form, the CDR3 reads TGTGCCATCAGTGAGTCGAAGTTGAGCTCTGGGGCCAACGTCCTGACTTTC. Its protein is CAISESKLSSGANVLTF.

V and J are TRBV25-1 and TRBJ1-4, with D unclear. CDR3 length: 16 amino acids. V dropped 6 bases and J dropped 1 base, with 15 bases sitting between them. The germline V gene encodes CDR1 MGHDK and CDR2 SYGVNS. The CDR3 loop reads CASSPGGGVTNEKLFF. The CDR3, as DNA: TGTGCCAGCAGCCCGGGTGGCGGGGTAACTAATGAAAAACTGTTTTTT.

This clone has more than one count but fewer than ten. The rearrangement uses TRBV4-2 and TRBJ1-2; the D is unclear. The CDR3 covers 14 residues. Between the trimmed V and J ends, which lost 0 bases and 4 bases, there was a span of 9 bases. Germline-derived CDR1 and CDR2 are LGHNA and YNFKEQ. Written as DNA, the CDR3 is TGTGCCAGCAGCCAAGATCTTGCCGGCTATGGCTACACCTTC. Protein product: CASSQDLAGYGYTF.